The 9 T cell receptor beta chains below come from one sample, sequenced in a study of blood T cell repertoires in COVID-19. The data were produced by immunoSEQ multiplex PCR, yet TCRdb's version contains in-frame clones alone and is incomplete. The sample yields 190,000 or so clones, around nine tenths seen once. Sequenced sample: peripheral blood. Receptor source: a woman aged 18-35 years who had recovered from COVID-19.

This clone was detected a few times. J is TRBJ1-2 and V is TRBV4-3; 9 bases map to TRBD1. The germline CDR1 and CDR2 sequences are LGHNA and YSLEER. This CDR3 spans 16 amino acids. The trim removed 3 bases at V and 5 bases at J, leaving 10 bases unmatched. CDR3 bases: TGCGCCAGCAGCCAGACGACAGGGGGGACCCCTTATGGCTACACCTTC. Its translation: CASSQTTGGTPYGYTF.

The rearrangement joins TRBV4-1 to TRBJ2-5; D unresolved. The germline gives CDR1 MGHRA, CDR2 YSYEKL. The CDR3 extends over 15 amino acids. The V end lost 3 bases, the J end lost 5 bases, and 16 bases lay between the germline ends. CDR3 in amino acids: CASSHPSTPGETQYF. Written as DNA, the CDR3 is TGCGCCAGCAGCCACCCATCGACTCCTGGGGAGACCCAGTACTTC.

The chain joins TRBV5-1 to TRBJ2-2; no definite D call. V lost 2 bases to trimming and J lost 0 bases, with 11 bases between them. Germline CDR1 is SGHRS and CDR2 is YFSETQ. The CDR3 is 16 amino acids. Here the CDR3 DNA reads TGCGCCAGCAGCTTAGTCACTGCTGCGAACACCGGGGAGCTGTTTTTT. Its protein is CASSLVTAANTGELFF.

This clone was seen repeatedly, ten times or more. The V call is TRBV6-2 or TRBV6-3, the J call TRBJ1-6; D is possibly TRBD1 (6 bases). Germline loops: CDR1 MNHEY, CDR2 SVGEGT. V dropped 6 bases and J dropped 10 bases, with 19 bases sitting between them. This CDR3 has 15 amino acids. The CDR3 DNA follows: TGTGCCAGCAGCCCCGTACAGGGTAATGTCTCACCCCTCCACTTT. Encoded protein: CASSPVQGNVSPLHF.

The gene calls are TRBV11-2 and TRBJ2-3, with 14 bases that match TRBD2. The CDR3 spans 18 residues. Trimming at V came to 1 base and at J to 4 bases, leaving 7 bases not matched to a gene. The germline V gene has CDR1 SGHAT and CDR2 FQNNGV. CDR3 protein: CASSLVGTSGSIADTQYF. The CDR3 DNA reads TGTGCCAGCAGCTTAGTTGGGACTAGCGGGAGTATAGCAGATACGCAGTATTTT.

The genes are TRBV18 and TRBJ2-7; 9 bases agree with TRBD2. Germline assignment: CDR1 KGHSH and CDR2 LQKENI. Trimming at V came to 1 base and at J to 3 bases, leaving 4 bases not matched to a gene. The CDR3 contains 15 residues. The CDR3 DNA reads TGTGCCAGCTCACCACGAGCTAGCGGGATCTACGAGCAGTACGTC. It codes for CASSPRASGIYEQYV.

CDR3 sequence reads: CASSIAERLGDTQYF. As DNA, the CDR3 is TGTGCCAGTAGTATAGCGGAGCGGCTCGGAGATACGCAGTATTTT. The chain uses TRBV19 and TRBJ2-3, with D maybe TRBD2 (5 bases). CDR3 length: 15 amino acids. Germline CDR1 is LNHDA and CDR2 is SQIVND (reference sequence). Trimming shortened V by 1 base and J by 5 bases, and 13 bases separated the two germline ends.

This clone was observed once. The V call is TRBV9, the J call TRBJ2-5; D remains unclear. Germline V gene sequence: CDR1 SGDLS, CDR2 YYNGEE. The CDR3 loop spans 14 amino acids. Trimming removed 2 bases from V and 5 bases from J, with 13 bases in between. The CDR3 DNA reads as TGTGCCAGCAGCGTCGGTCTCGCCAGGGAGACCCAGTACTTC. Its protein is CASSVGLARETQYF.

V gene TRBV6-2 or TRBV6-3 combines with J gene TRBJ2-3, with 11 bases aligning to TRBD2. This CDR3 is built from 18 residues. V was clipped by 4 bases and J by 2 bases; unmatched bases: 11. Germline CDR1 is MNHEY and CDR2 is SVGEGT. The CDR3 DNA is TGTGCCAGCAGTTCAGACATCCGGACTAGCGGGTCCACAGATACGCAGTATTTT. It codes for CASSSDIRTSGSTDTQYF.